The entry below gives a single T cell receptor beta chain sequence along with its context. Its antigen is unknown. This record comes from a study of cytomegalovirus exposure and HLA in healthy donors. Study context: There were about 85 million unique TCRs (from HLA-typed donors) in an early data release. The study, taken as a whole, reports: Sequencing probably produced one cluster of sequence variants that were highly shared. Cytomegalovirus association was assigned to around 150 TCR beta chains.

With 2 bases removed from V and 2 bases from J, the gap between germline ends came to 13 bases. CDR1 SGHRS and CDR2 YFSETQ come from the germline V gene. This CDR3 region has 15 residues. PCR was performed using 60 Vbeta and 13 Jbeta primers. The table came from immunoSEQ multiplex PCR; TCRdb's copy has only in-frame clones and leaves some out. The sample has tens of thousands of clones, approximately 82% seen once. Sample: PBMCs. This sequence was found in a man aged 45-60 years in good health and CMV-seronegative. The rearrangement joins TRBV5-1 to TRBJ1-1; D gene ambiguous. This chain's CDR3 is CASSFLSEGNTEAFF. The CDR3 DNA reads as TGCGCCAGCAGCTTCCTGTCGGAGGGAAACACTGAAGCTTTCTTT.